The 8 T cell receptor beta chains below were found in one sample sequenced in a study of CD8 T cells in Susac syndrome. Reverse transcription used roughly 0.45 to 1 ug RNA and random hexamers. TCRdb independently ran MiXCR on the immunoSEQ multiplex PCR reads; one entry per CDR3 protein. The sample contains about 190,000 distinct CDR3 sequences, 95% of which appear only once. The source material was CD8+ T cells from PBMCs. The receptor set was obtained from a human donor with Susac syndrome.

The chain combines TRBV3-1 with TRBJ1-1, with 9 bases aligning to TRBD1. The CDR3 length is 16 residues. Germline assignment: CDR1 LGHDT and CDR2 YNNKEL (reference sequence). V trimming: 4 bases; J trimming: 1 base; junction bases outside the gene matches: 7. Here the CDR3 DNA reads TGTGCCAGCAGCCCTAGGGGACAGGGCGAGAACACTGAAGCTTTCTTT. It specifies CASSPRGQGENTEAFF.

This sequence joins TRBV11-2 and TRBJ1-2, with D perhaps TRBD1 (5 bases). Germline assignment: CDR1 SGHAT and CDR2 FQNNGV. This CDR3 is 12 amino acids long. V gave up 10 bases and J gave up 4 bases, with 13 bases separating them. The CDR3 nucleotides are TGTGCCACCCCACCCGGGGGCTATGGCTACACCTTC. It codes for CATPPGGYGYTF.

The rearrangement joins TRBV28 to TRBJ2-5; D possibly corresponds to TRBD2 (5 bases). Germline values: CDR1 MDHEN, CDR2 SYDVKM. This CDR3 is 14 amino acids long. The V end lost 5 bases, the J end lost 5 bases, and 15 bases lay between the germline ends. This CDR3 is CASSTYVGSETQYF. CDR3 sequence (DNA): TGTGCCAGCAGTACCTACGTGGGGAGTGAGACCCAGTACTTC.

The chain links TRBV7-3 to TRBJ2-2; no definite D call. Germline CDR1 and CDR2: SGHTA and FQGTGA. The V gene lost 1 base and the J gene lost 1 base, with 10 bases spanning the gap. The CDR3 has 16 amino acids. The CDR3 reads CASSLSTALNTGELFF. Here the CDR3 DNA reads TGTGCCAGCAGCTTAAGTACGGCCCTGAACACCGGGGAGCTGTTTTTT.

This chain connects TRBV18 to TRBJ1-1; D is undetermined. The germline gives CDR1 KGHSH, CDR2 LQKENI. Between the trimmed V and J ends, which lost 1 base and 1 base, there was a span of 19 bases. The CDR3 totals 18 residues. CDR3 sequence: CASSPLVSSWQPNTEAFF. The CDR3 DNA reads TGTGCCAGCTCACCACTAGTATCTTCTTGGCAGCCGAACACTGAAGCTTTCTTT.

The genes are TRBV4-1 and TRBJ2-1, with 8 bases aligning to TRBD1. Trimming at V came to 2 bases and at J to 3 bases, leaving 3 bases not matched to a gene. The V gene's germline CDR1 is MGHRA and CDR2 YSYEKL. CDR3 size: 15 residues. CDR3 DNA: TGCGCCAGCAGCCAATTGGACAGGGACTACAATGAGCAGTTCTTC. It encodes CASSQLDRDYNEQFF.

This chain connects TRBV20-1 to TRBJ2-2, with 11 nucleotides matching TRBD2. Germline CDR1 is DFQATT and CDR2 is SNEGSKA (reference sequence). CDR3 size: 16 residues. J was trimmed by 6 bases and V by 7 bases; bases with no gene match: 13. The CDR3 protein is CSEYSGRAWDPGELFF. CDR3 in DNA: TGCAGTGAATATAGCGGGAGGGCCTGGGACCCCGGGGAGCTGTTTTTT.

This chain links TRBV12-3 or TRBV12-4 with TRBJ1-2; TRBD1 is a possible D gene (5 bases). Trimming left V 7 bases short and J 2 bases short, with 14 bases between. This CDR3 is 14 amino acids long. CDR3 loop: CASTRSGGNYGYTF. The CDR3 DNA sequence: TGTGCCAGCACTAGGTCGGGGGGAAACTATGGCTACACCTTC.